Described below is a single T cell receptor beta chain sequence and its context. Its target is not known. This sample is drawn from a study of brain metastases from non-small cell lung cancer. This CDR3 comprises 12 residues. The V segment lost 10 bases and the J segment 9 bases; nucleotides outside the gene matches: 7. Germline V lookup: CDR1 MNHEY, CDR2 SVGAGI. Measured with immunoSEQ multiplex PCR; TCRdb has only the in-frame clones, and not every one. Of about 1,600 clones listed, less than 90% are singletons. Study-wide results and caveats: Paired brain metastases and primary tumors largely shared TCR repertoires. In roughly 60% of brain metastases, T-cell clones were expanded compared with matched primary tumors. T-cell infiltration was lower in brain metastases than primaries (P < 0.001).

The receptor was isolated from a donor aged 40 or older with non-small cell lung cancer. Specimen: primary lung tumor tissue. The chain couples TRBV6-5 to TRBJ2-1; TRBD2 matches at 9 bases. CDR3 amino acids: CATRTSDGEQFF. CDR3 nucleotide sequence: TGTGCCACCAGGACTAGCGACGGTGAGCAGTTCTTC.